What follows is one TCR beta chain and its context. The antigen this receptor binds is unknown. Per-base quality was not reported, and no clone a single base away is much larger than it. As a first step, CD3+ T cells were rested overnight at less than 3 million cells/mL in RPMI 1640 lacking fetal bovine serum. MACS immunomagnetic beads were used, per the manufacturer's instructions, to isolate CD3+ T cells from PBMCs. Total RNA was extracted from the cultured T cells with TRIzol reagent. 5' rapid amplification of cDNA ends (5'RACE) was the method used to amplify TCRbeta libraries from the RNA. Before sequencing, Qubit, an Agilent instrument, and quantitative PCR were used to check library concentration and integrity. Sequencing of qualified libraries was performed on Illumina HiSeq or MiSeq by a commercial service provider. Per the authors' processing: MiXCR version 1.8.2 was used to identify TCR sequences in each sample. To qualify, a clone needed a CDR3 longer than four amino acids, an in-frame nucleotide length, and no stop codon. A read containing the complete CDR3 structure was counted as an effective read. RT-PCR with 24 Vbeta primers, GeneScan spectratyping, and Sanger sequencing were used to validate expanded clones. In-frame beta chains were kept once TCRdb had trimmed the public reads at Q25 with fastp and called clones with MiXCR. Rows matching on CDR3 protein sequence are summarized as one entry with the most common DNA and genes. The authors' filters were not applied to this entry. In this sample the table shows 12,000 or so distinct CDR3 sequences, 35% to 50% of which occur a single time. 30% to 40% of the sample rests with the top ten.

This entry is derived from a study of T cell repertoires and leukemia-associated antigens (dated by TCRdb to about 2019). Study-wide context: Per sample, about 5.1 to 7 million read pairs and about 3.3 to 5.0 million effective reads were obtained, for about 15 million effective reads in total.

Study-level results and caveats: Across the four groups, there were no significant differences in the numbers of Vbeta genes (approximately 58), Jbeta genes (approximately 15), VDJ rearrangements, or unique CDR3s. Antigen specificity and function of the expanded clones were not tested directly and required further investigation.

This TCR came from a female donor in good health. Material: CD3+ T cells sorted from blood and cultured.

The DNA sequence is as follows: TGTGCCAGCAGCCCGCCTAGCGAGAACTACGAGCAGTACTTC. Its amino acids are CASSPPSENYEQYF. Rearrangement joined TRBV7-9 to TRBJ2-7, with a tentative D gene TRBD2 over 6 matching bases. V was cut back by 5 bases and J by 3 bases, leaving a gap of 14 bases between them. Via the germline V gene (reference sequence), CDR1 is SEHNR and CDR2 FQNEAQ. From its cysteine to its phenylalanine, the CDR3 spans 14 amino acids. Only CDR3 DNA is held: 42 bases, read in frame from base 1.